This TCR beta chain originates from a study of T cells after yellow fever vaccination. Study-wide context: Preparing low-cell-number fractions relied on SMART-Seq v4 Ultra Low Input.

5'RACE template switching generated TCR cDNA, adding a universal primer site and UMIs. TCRdb fed the 5' RACE reads into MiXCR, producing one record per CDR3 protein. The sample consists of some 500,000 distinct CDR3 sequences, 13% of them appearing once. Regarding this clonotype: The antigen is undetermined.

The study's findings and limits: Once the booster was given, most primary-vaccination clones reappeared, at just over 95% for CD4 and approximately 88% for CD8. Abundant clonotypes from the bulk population could contaminate FACS-sorted repertoires.

This TCR was sampled from a young man who received the YFV17D yellow fever vaccine. This material consisted of PBMCs, taken on the day of the yellow fever booster vaccination.

The DNA for the CDR3 is TGTGCCAGCAGTTACTCGAAGGGGGGCGTCTTGGGGACCCAGTACTTC. Translated, it gives CASSYSKGGVLGTQYF. V usage is TRBV6-5 and J usage is TRBJ2-5; the D call may be TRBD1 or TRBD2 (6 bases each). This CDR3 comprises 16 residues. V lost 0 bases to trimming and J lost 7 bases, with 18 bases between them. Germline V gives CDR1 MNHEY, CDR2 SVGAGI.